This T cell receptor (beta chain) was observed in a study of Graves' ophthalmopathy and Graves' hyperthyroidism listed by TCRdb under 2018. The study in broad terms: Peripheral blood was collected at initial diagnosis, prior to any treatment. Once sampling was done, hyperthyroidism patients were given methimazole at a starting dose of 30 mg daily, while ophthalmopathy patients were given high-dose intravenous methylprednisolone. In total, around 140 blood samples were TCR-sequenced: some 43 ophthalmopathy, some 75 hyperthyroidism and approximately 17 hyperthyroidism-to-ophthalmopathy patients. To explore V-J signatures that distinguish ophthalmopathy from hyperthyroidism, a discovery set of roughly 98 patients was enrolled, made up of about 40 with ophthalmopathy and some 56 with stable hyperthyroidism. In about six hyperthyroidism patients, the T-cell repertoire of thyroid tissue was compared with the T-cell repertoire of blood. The study used TCR beta repertoire signatures to distinguish Graves' ophthalmopathy from Graves' hyperthyroidism and to predict progression to ophthalmopathy. An independent validation cohort comprised 18 hyperthyroidism patients and about 16 patients who later progressed from hyperthyroidism to ophthalmopathy. General findings and caveats noted by the study authors: Most expanded thyroid clonotypes with frequency above 0.001 were also detected in blood, suggesting blood repertoires may reflect the thyroid immune response. Sample size was not predetermined statistically, and investigators were not blinded to group allocation. In cross-validation, the 13-signature model distinguished ophthalmopathy from stable hyperthyroidism with around 90% sensitivity and 81% to 82% specificity, while in the test set the corresponding values were about 80% and 75%. In validation, the model predicted ophthalmopathy progression with about 71% sensitivity and 72% to 80% specificity; some twelve predicted patients were CT-confirmed with GO in a median of roughly 6.8 months.

For repertoire sequencing, the TCR beta CDR3 regions were amplified from RNA transcripts. The first round of RT-PCR was done with HTBI primers and the Qiagen OneStep RT-PCR kit, and was followed by a second round of multiplex PCR, then size selection and purification. Sequencing of the libraries was carried out on an Illumina HiSeq2000 in paired-end mode with 100 bp reads. On the authors' methods: Reads were processed with SOAPnuke, discarding reads with adapters, uncalled bases, mean Phred below 15, or no exact constant-primer or identifier match. High-quality paired reads were merged with COPE v1.2.5. Each unique nucleotide sequence was treated as a clonotype, and MiTCR v1.1 was used to align the clonotypes to the IMGT TRB V, D and J references. The analysis was limited to V-J combinations with a frequency above 0.0001, which together covered 98% to 99.2% of repertoires. For each V-J combination, a TCR clonal expansion and chaos score was defined as F50 clonal expansion divided by the chaos observed in the TCRdist matrix. Welch's t-statistics and random forest were used to reduce features to approximately 13 V-J combinations, which were fed into a naive Bayes classifier. Thyroid-blood repertoire similarity was quantified with the Morisita-Horn index. Using fastp trimming at Q25 and MiXCR clonotype assembly, TCRdb reanalyzed the public sequencing data and kept in-frame beta chains. CDR3 protein sequences are deduplicated, and each keeps its most common genes and DNA. What appears here as the V and J calls and clone size reflects TCRdb's work, not the paper's. Recorded for this sample are 740,000 or so distinct CDR3 sequences; roughly two fifths of them occurred a single time. The top ten constitute around 40% of the sample.

Per the germline V gene (reference sequence), SEHNR is the CDR1 and FQNEAQ is the CDR2. Including cysteine and phenylalanine, the CDR3 has 14 amino acids. CDR3 DNA is the only sequence kept; it has 42 bases, read in frame from the first base. As to this clonotype: No cognate antigen has been identified for it. A much larger clone sits a single nucleotide away, making a read error possible.

The ophthalmopathy patients had moderately to severely active disease, with a Clinical Activity Score of 3 or higher, a NOSPECS grade of 4 or higher, and a disease duration of less than 3 months. Anyone with other autoimmune diseases, uncontrolled infections, pregnancy or lactation was excluded from the study. Diagnosis was based on clinical symptoms, serum thyroxine, TRAb, thyroid ultrasound and orbital computed tomography. Using Ficoll-Paque density gradient centrifugation, PBMCs were isolated from less than 13 ml of fresh peripheral blood. Total RNA was extracted using Trizol reagent, and RNA quality was checked on an Agilent 2100 Bioanalyzer.

This TCR derives from an adult man with Graves' ophthalmopathy. The rearrangement combines TRBV7-9 with TRBJ2-5; no D gene is confidently identified. The material sequenced was peripheral blood. CDR3 protein: CASSARRAQETQHF. At the DNA level, the sequence is TGTGCCAGCAGCGCCCGACGGGCCCAAGAGACCCAGCACTTC.